A selection of T cell receptor beta chains follows, all from one sample in a study of read filtering for tumor transcriptome and immune sequencing. MiXCR was run by TCRdb on the reads, yielding one entry per CDR3 protein. The data contain approximately 90,000 distinct CDR3 sequences, 20% to 25% of them singletons. Specimen: a population of CD138-negative cells sorted from bone marrow. The origin of the receptors is a donor aged 40 or older with multiple myeloma. Both conserved end residues are part of each CDR3. Fields, in order: CDR3 DNA, CDR3 protein, D gene, V gene, clone size, J gene. The D gene is left open where the match is weak. The listing skips clone size in some rows; elsewhere it reads once, few, many or a size class.

TGTGCCAGCAGCCCCAGGGTCGCTGAGCAGTTCTTC	CASSPRVAEQFF	NA	TRBV7-9	many	TRBJ2-1
TGTGCCAGCAGTTCATCCCACAGGGGAAGGGCTAACACTGAAGCTTTCTTT	CASSSSHRGRANTEAFF	TRBD1	TRBV12-3/TRBV12-4	many	TRBJ1-1
TGTGCCAGCAGTCCCGGGACAGCGGAGGGCTACACCTTC	CASSPGTAEGYTF	TRBD1	TRBV7-3	few	TRBJ1-2
TGTGCCAGCTCATCTCAGGGGAAGGGGAGCACCGGGGAGCTGTTTTTT	CASSSQGKGSTGELFF	NA	TRBV18	few	TRBJ2-2
TGTGCCAGCAGGCGACAGCGTGAAGCTTTCTTT	CASRRQREAFF	NA	TRBV2	many	TRBJ1-1
TGTGCCAGCAAATTGACAGGGATGAGAACTGAAGCTTTCTTT	CASKLTGMRTEAFF	TRBD1	TRBV28	many	TRBJ1-1
TGTGCCAGCAGTTTTTGGGGAATGAACACTGAAGCTTTCTTT	CASSFWGMNTEAFF	NA	TRBV12-3/TRBV12-4	many	TRBJ1-1
TGTGCCAGCAAGGCTAGCTCGAACACCGGGGAGCTGTTTTTT	CASKASSNTGELFF	NA	TRBV2	many	TRBJ2-2
TGCAGTGCTAGAGGGGACCCCGGGGAGCTGTTTTTT	CSARGDPGELFF	NA	TRBV20-1	many	TRBJ2-2
TGTGCCAGCAGCGCAGATCGGAATTCTGAAGCTTTCTTT	CASSADRNSEAFF	NA	TRBV9	NA	TRBJ1-1
TGTGCCAGCAGCCGACAGGGCAACTACAATGAGCAGTTCTTC	CASSRQGNYNEQFF	TRBD1	TRBV5-6	many	TRBJ2-1
TGCAGCGCCGACGCCCCACAGGAGCGGAGATACACAGATACGCAGTATTTT	CSADAPQERRYTDTQYF	NA	TRBV20-1	NA	TRBJ2-3
TGCAGTGCTCGAGGACAGGGGCTCGATACGCAGTATTTT	CSARGQGLDTQYF	TRBD1	TRBV20-1	many	TRBJ2-3
TGTGCAACCCGGACAGGGCCTAATTCACCCCTCCACTTT	CATRTGPNSPLHF	TRBD1	TRBV28	many	TRBJ1-6
TGTGCCAGCAGTACCTCCGGGACAGGGAAATACGAGCAGTACTTC	CASSTSGTGKYEQYF	TRBD1	TRBV28	many	TRBJ2-7
TGCGCCAGCAGTCAACGTAGGGGGCAGGTTTCACCCCTCCACTTT	CASSQRRGQVSPLHF	TRBD1	TRBV23-1	many	TRBJ1-6
TGTGCCAGCAGTTTATCGGGGACAGGGGGAAAGGAGCAGTTCTTC	CASSLSGTGGKEQFF	TRBD1	TRBV28	NA	TRBJ2-1
TGTGCCAGCAGTTTAGGTTTGGGACAGCCCCAGCATTTT	CASSLGLGQPQHF	NA	TRBV27	many	TRBJ1-5
TGCAGTGCTAGCCCCGGGGGAAGGAGCAATCAGCCCCAGCATTTT	CSASPGGRSNQPQHF	NA	TRBV20-1	few	TRBJ1-5
TGTGCCACCAGTGATCCAGGGGCTGAGCAGTACTTC	CATSDPGAEQYF	NA	TRBV24-1	many	TRBJ2-7
TGTGCCAGCAGTTTACTAACTCCTTGGGGCAATCAGCCCCAGCATTTT	CASSLLTPWGNQPQHF	NA	TRBV12-3/TRBV12-4	many	TRBJ1-5
TGTGCCAGCAGCTTAGAGTCGGGATCCGGAAACACCATATATTTT	CASSLESGSGNTIYF	NA	TRBV11-3	NA	TRBJ1-3
TGTGCCAGTAACCCGGGACAGGGGGCCAATAGCAATCAGCCCCAGCATTTT	CASNPGQGANSNQPQHF	TRBD1	TRBV19	many	TRBJ1-5
TGCGCCAGCGGAGTGGTCCTCACAGATACGCAGTATTTT	CASGVVLTDTQYF	NA	TRBV5-1	NA	TRBJ2-3
TGTGCCAGCAGCGCCACTTCAGGGATAAGTGAAGCTTTCTTT	CASSATSGISEAFF	NA	TRBV9	NA	TRBJ1-1
TGCGCCAGCAGCCACCCCGGAGGGAGGGGGTACACTGAAGCTTTCTTT	CASSHPGGRGYTEAFF	NA	TRBV4-1	many	TRBJ1-1
TGCGCCAGCAGCCACCGGACTAGCAGGGCCTACAATGAGCAGTTCTTT	CASSHRTSRAYNEQFF	TRBD2	TRBV5-1	NA	TRBJ2-1
TGTGCCAGCAGCTATCAAGATACGCAGTATTTT	CASSYQDTQYF	NA	TRBV7-9	few	TRBJ2-3
TGTGCCAGCAGCCCTGGACTAGCTAAAATCATCTTC	CASSPGLAKIIF	TRBD2	TRBV11-2	many	TRBJ2-1
TGTGCCAGCAGCCAAGAGCGGATCTCCTACGAGCAGTACTTC	CASSQERISYEQYF	NA	TRBV4-1	few	TRBJ2-7
TGTGCCAGCAGTTTATCCGGGGGGGCGTTGGAGACCCAGTACTTC	CASSLSGGALETQYF	TRBD2	TRBV12-3/TRBV12-4	few	TRBJ2-5
TGTGCCAGCAGTGAACGGACCACATCAGGGCAGTACTTC	CASSERTTSGQYF	NA	TRBV2	many	TRBJ2-7
TGTGCCAGCAGGATACAGGGCCCCGGGCAGTACTTC	CASRIQGPGQYF	NA	TRBV2	many	TRBJ2-7
TGTGCCATCAGTGAGGGGGCAGTCTATAATTCACCCCTCCACTTT	CAISEGAVYNSPLHF	NA	TRBV10-3	many	TRBJ1-6
TGTGCCAGCAGGGGACAGCCTTCGCTGAACACCGGGGAGCTGTTTTTT	CASRGQPSLNTGELFF	TRBD1	TRBV12-3/TRBV12-4	many	TRBJ2-2
TGCGCCAGCTTCCCCGAACCGGGTCGCATGAGGGGCGAGCAGTACTTC	CASFPEPGRMRGEQYF	NA	TRBV5-1	many	TRBJ2-7
TGCAGTGCTACTGGGCGGGACAATTTTGATCAGCCCCAGCATTTT	CSATGRDNFDQPQHF	NA	TRBV20-1	NA	TRBJ1-5
TGCGCCAGCAGCTTGGGACTAGCGGGGGCATACCAAGAGACCCAGTACTTC	CASSLGLAGAYQETQYF	TRBD2	TRBV5-1	many	TRBJ2-5
TGTGCCATCAGTGAAGGGCCTTGGCAGCCCCAGCATTTT	CAISEGPWQPQHF	NA	TRBV10-3	NA	TRBJ1-5
TGTGCCAGCAGTTTAGCCAGGGTCTATGGCTACACCTTC	CASSLARVYGYTF	NA	TRBV12-3/TRBV12-4	few	TRBJ1-2
TGTGTCAGCAGTTTAACGGGGGCCTACAATGAGCAGCTCTTC	CVSSLTGAYNEQLF	NA	TRBV12-3/TRBV12-4	NA	TRBJ2-1
TGTGCCAGCAGCACCCGACAGGGAACAAGAAACACCATATATTTT	CASSTRQGTRNTIYF	TRBD1	TRBV7-9	NA	TRBJ1-3
TGCGCCAGCAGTCGTTTGGGGCAAGAGACCCAGTACTTC	CASSRLGQETQYF	NA	TRBV4-1	many	TRBJ2-5
TGTGCCAGCAGTTATTTCGGCCTCTCCTACAATGAGCAGTTCTTC	CASSYFGLSYNEQFF	NA	TRBV6-6	many	TRBJ2-1
TGTGCCAGCAGTCTCAGGGAATCGGAGGATACGCAGTATTTT	CASSLRESEDTQYF	NA	TRBV6-1	many	TRBJ2-3
TGTGCCAGCAGAGGAGGTAATAGCAATCAGCCCCAGCATTTT	CASRGGNSNQPQHF	NA	TRBV12-3/TRBV12-4	NA	TRBJ1-5
TGCAGCGTTAGACCGGGACAGAGATACAATAAGCAGTTCTTC	CSVRPGQRYNKQFF	TRBD1	TRBV29-1	NA	TRBJ2-1
TGCGCCAGCAGCCCCGGACAGCCTCAAGAGACCCAGTACTTC	CASSPGQPQETQYF	NA	TRBV5-1	many	TRBJ2-5
TGTGCCAGCAATTTTGACGGGAACACTGAAGCTTTCTTT	CASNFDGNTEAFF	NA	TRBV12-3/TRBV12-4	once	TRBJ1-1
TGCGCCAGCAGCTCCGGGACAGAGCAGGGCTACGAGCAGTACTTC	CASSSGTEQGYEQYF	TRBD1	TRBV5-1	few	TRBJ2-7
TGTGCCAGCAGCTTATGGGGACAGGGGTCTAATGAAAAACTGTTTTTT	CASSLWGQGSNEKLFF	TRBD1	TRBV7-9	many	TRBJ1-4
TGTGCCAGCAGCCCAGATTTTGGCTACACCTTC	CASSPDFGYTF	NA	TRBV28	many	TRBJ1-2
TGCGCCAGCAGCTACGGAGGGGGCGCTGGCACTGAAGCTTTCTTT	CASSYGGGAGTEAFF	TRBD1	TRBV5-1	many	TRBJ1-1
TGTGCCAGCAGTACCGGGTCCCACTTGGGAGCTTTCTTT	CASSTGSHLGAFF	NA	TRBV11-2	many	TRBJ1-1
TGTGCCAGCAGCTTGGCCATTTATGAAAAACTGTTTTTT	CASSLAIYEKLFF	NA	TRBV5-5	NA	TRBJ1-4